The rows below give T cell receptor beta chains drawn from one sample of a study of cytomegalovirus exposure and HLA in healthy donors. TCRdb keeps only in-frame clones here, not all; method: immunoSEQ multiplex PCR. This table holds 90,000 to 100,000 clones, 82% found once. The sample comprised PBMCs. All receptors derive from a man in his forties or fifties in good health and CMV-seronegative. Both conserved end residues are part of each CDR3. Each record gives: clone size, V gene, D gene, J gene, CDR3 DNA, CDR3 protein. The D gene is left open where the match is weak. The listing skips clone size in some rows; elsewhere it reads once, few, many or a size class.

>-|TRBV2|-|TRBJ1-4
TGTGCCAGCTCGGTTGGTGCAACTAATGAAAAACTGTTTTTT
CASSVGATNEKLFF
>-|TRBV2|-|TRBJ2-2
TGTGCCAGCAGCGGACTGGGGGGAGCGACCGGGGAGCTGTTTTTT
CASSGLGGATGELFF
>-|TRBV28|TRBD1|TRBJ1-2
TGTGCCAGCAGTCCAGGGACAGCTTACTATGGCTACACCTTC
CASSPGTAYYGYTF
>once|TRBV28|TRBD1|TRBJ2-5
TGTGCCAGCAGTTTACTGGGGACAGACGGAGAGACCCAGTACTTC
CASSLLGTDGETQYF
>-|TRBV6-1|-|TRBJ2-1
TGTGCCAGCAGTTTACAGGGAATCAATGAGCAGTTCTTC
CASSLQGINEQFF
>-|TRBV10-3|-|TRBJ1-2
TGTGCCCTCGGCAAGACGGGGGGACTGGATGGCTACACCTTC
CALGKTGGLDGYTF
>few|TRBV12-5|-|TRBJ1-4
TGTGCTAGTGGTTTGGTAAGTCAGGGGAAGGAAAAACTGTTTTTT
CASGLVSQGKEKLFF
>once|TRBV13|TRBD2|TRBJ2-5
TGTGCCAGCAGCTTCGGACTAGCGGGAAGGGAGACCCAGTACTTC
CASSFGLAGRETQYF
>-|TRBV6-5|TRBD2|TRBJ2-7
TGTGCCAGCAGTTACTCGGCGGGGGACTACGAGCAGTACTTC
CASSYSAGDYEQYF
>-|TRBV28|TRBD2|TRBJ2-1
TGTGCCAGCAGTTCCGACGGGACTAGCGTTAATGAGCAGTTCTTC
CASSSDGTSVNEQFF
>-|TRBV6-1|TRBD2|TRBJ2-3
TGTGCCAGCAGTAAAGGGGTCGGGGGGGCCTCCACAGATACGCAGTATTTT
CASSKGVGGASTDTQYF
>-|TRBV6-5|TRBD1|TRBJ2-3
TGTGCCAGCAGTTACGGGACAGGGGCCCGCACAGATACGCAGTATTTT
CASSYGTGARTDTQYF
>-|TRBV5-1|-|TRBJ2-5
TGCGCCAGCAGCCCCCTGGGGGGAGAGACCCAGTACTTC
CASSPLGGETQYF
>-|TRBV10-2|-|TRBJ2-2
TGCGCCAGCAGTGCTGGACAGAAAAAGAACACCGGGGAGCTGTTTTTT
CASSAGQKKNTGELFF
>-|TRBV4-3|TRBD2|TRBJ2-1
TGCGCCAGCAGCCAAACTCCCACTAGCGGGAGCTACAATGAGCAGTTCTTC
CASSQTPTSGSYNEQFF
>-|TRBV6-1|TRBD1|TRBJ2-5
TGTGCCAGCAGAACCGGGACAGGGGACTGGACCCAGTACTTC
CASRTGTGDWTQYF
>-|TRBV5-5|-|TRBJ2-2
TGTGCCAGCAGAATAGGGGGTTTTTCGAACACCGGGGAGCTGTTTTTT
CASRIGGFSNTGELFF
>-|TRBV6-5|TRBD2|TRBJ2-7
TGTGCCAGCAGGACTAGCGGGAAGGTCTACGAGCAGTACTTC
CASRTSGKVYEQYF
>-|TRBV9|-|TRBJ1-2
TGTGCCAGCACCCAAGGAGGCTCAGGGAGGGACTATGGCTACACCTTC
CASTQGGSGRDYGYTF
>-|TRBV7-3|TRBD2|TRBJ2-1
TGTGCCAGCAGCCCAAGACCGGGACTAGGACCCAATGAGCAGTTCTTC
CASSPRPGLGPNEQFF
>-|TRBV5-4|-|TRBJ2-3
TGTGCCAGCAGCTATGATACCGCAATCGGTCGCACAGATACGCAGTATTTT
CASSYDTAIGRTDTQYF
>-|TRBV7-9|-|TRBJ1-1
TGTGCCGTCGGGGACCGGGGGTCGAACACTGAAGCTTTCTTT
CAVGDRGSNTEAFF